This record concerns one TCR beta chain sequence. This specimen comes from a study of T cell responses to AZD1222 COVID-19 vaccine. The CDR3 has 15 residues. Sequenced by immunoSEQ multiplex PCR; TCRdb stores in-frame clones only, minus some. The sample yields 85,000 to 130,000 clones, under 90% seen once. This specimen consisted of peripheral blood, obtained on day 0 of AZD1222 vaccination. This rearrangement joins TRBV21-1 to TRBJ1-5; the D segment call TRBD1 is taken from the table without a DNA check. TRBV21-1 is shown as a pseudogene. The receptor was isolated from an adult in good health. The CDR3 nucleotides are TGTGCCAGCAGCAGCGGGACAGGGGGCTGTGAGCCCCAGCATTTT. Translation: CASSSGTGGCEPQHF.